The 18 T cell receptor beta chains listed next were all sequenced from one sample in a study of blood T cell repertoires in COVID-19. The data were produced by immunoSEQ multiplex PCR, yet TCRdb's version contains in-frame clones alone and is incomplete. Of about 150,000 clones listed, roughly 90% are singletons. The specimen was peripheral blood. The receptors were sampled from a man between 18 and 35 years old with COVID-19, enrolled during active disease.

V usage is TRBV11-2 and J usage is TRBJ2-3; TRBD2 aligns across 8 bases. This CDR3 has 17 amino acids. Germline CDR1 is SGHAT and CDR2 is FQNNGV. The junction had 18 bases not matched to a gene; V was cut back by 8 bases and J by 5 bases. CDR3 nucleotide sequence: TGTGCCAGCTTTAGCGGGATCCCGGAGCCAAGGGGAGATACGCAGTATTTT. It is translated as CASFSGIPEPRGDTQYF.

The table lists this clone with a few counts. The J gene is TRBJ1-2, the V gene TRBV7-9, with TRBD1 identical over 8 bases. Germline V lookup: CDR1 SEHNR, CDR2 FQNEAQ (reference sequence). Germline trimming cut 5 bases from V and 3 bases from J; bases unmatched to any gene: 14. This CDR3 is 17 amino acids long. CDR3 in amino acids: CASSHMMDREGDYGYTF. The CDR3 region has the DNA TGTGCCAGCAGCCACATGATGGACAGGGAAGGAGACTATGGCTACACCTTC.

The rearrangement joins TRBV4-2 to TRBJ1-1, with 7 bases lining up with TRBD1. V dropped 1 base and J dropped 1; count of bases not matched to a gene: 3. Per germline, CDR1 LGHNA and CDR2 YNFKEQ. This CDR3 has 15 residues. The CDR3, as DNA: TGTGCCAGCAGCCAAGCACAGGGGAAGAACACTGAAGCTTTCTTT. Its translation: CASSQAQGKNTEAFF.

The rearrangement joins TRBV7-9 to TRBJ1-1; a possible D gene is TRBD1 (6 bases). Germline CDR1 is SEHNR and CDR2 is FQNEAQ (reference sequence). Trimming removed 0 bases from V and 6 bases from J, with 11 bases in between. The CDR3 totals 14 residues. The CDR3 reads CASSLAGNRAEAFF. Written as DNA, the CDR3 is TGTGCCAGCAGCTTAGCGGGCAACAGGGCTGAAGCTTTCTTT.

V gene TRBV7-9 combines with J gene TRBJ2-2; D is possibly TRBD1 (5 bases). The V gene's germline CDR1 is SEHNR and CDR2 FQNEAQ (reference sequence). The CDR3 runs to 15 residues. V lost 4 bases and J 7 bases, leaving 16 bases between the germline ends. This CDR3 reads CASSSKGRDSGELFF. The CDR3 DNA follows: TGTGCCAGCAGCTCCAAGGGCAGGGATAGCGGGGAGCTGTTTTTT. Supplemented by reference TRBV7-9 and TRBJ2-2, the full variable domain reads DTGVSQNPRHKITKRGQNVTFRCDPISEHNRLYWYRQTLGQGPEFLTYFQNEAQLEKSRLLSDRFSAERPKGSFSTLEIQRTEQGDSAMYLCASSSKGRDSGELFFGEGSRLTVL.

V and J are TRBV12-3 or TRBV12-4 and TRBJ2-1; perhaps TRBD2 as D (5 bases). The CDR3 extends over 11 amino acids. V lost 8 bases, J lost 10 bases, and 12 bases lay in between. CDR3 sequence: CASAKGGEQFF. The DNA for the CDR3 is TGTGCCAGCGCTAAGGGCGGGGAGCAGTTCTTC.

The chain is built from TRBV2 and TRBJ2-2, with 7 bases fitting TRBD1. The germline V gene has CDR1 SNHLY and CDR2 FYNNEI. V lost 4 bases and J lost 1; bases outside the gene matches: 9. The CDR3 is 17 amino acids. The DNA of the CDR3 is TGTGCCAGCAGTGGCTTGACCCGACAGGGGAACACCGGGGAGCTGTTTTTT. Translation: CASSGLTRQGNTGELFF.

This chain connects TRBV28 to TRBJ1-1; D might be TRBD1 (5 bases). CDR1 is MDHEN, CDR2 SYDVKM, per germline. There are 13 residues in the CDR3. The V gene lost 5 bases and the J gene lost 6 bases, with 13 bases spanning the gap. The CDR3 loop reads CASSAGTFAEAFF. CDR3 in DNA: TGTGCCAGCAGTGCCGGGACTTTCGCTGAAGCTTTCTTT.

V and J are TRBV7-9 and TRBJ2-5, with D tentatively TRBD2 (7 bases). The CDR3 is 15 amino acids. With 2 bases removed from V and 2 bases from J, the gap between germline ends came to 12 bases. CDR1 SEHNR and CDR2 FQNEAQ come from the germline V gene (reference sequence). The CDR3 region is CASSLQGREQETQYF. CDR3 nucleotides: TGTGCCAGCAGCTTACAGGGGCGGGAGCAAGAGACCCAGTACTTC. The whole variable domain, filled in from reference TRBV7-9 and TRBJ2-5, reads DTGVSQNPRHKITKRGQNVTFRCDPISEHNRLYWYRQTLGQGPEFLTYFQNEAQLEKSRLLSDRFSAERPKGSFSTLEIQRTEQGDSAMYLCASSLQGREQETQYFGPGTRLLVL.

The chain couples TRBV29-1 to TRBJ2-7, with 9 bases that match TRBD2. Looked up from germline, CDR1 is SQVTM and CDR2 is ANQGSEA. There are 16 residues in the CDR3. V trimming: 4 bases; J trimming: 4 bases; junction bases outside the gene matches: 14. The CDR3 spells CSVGTSVSRPLYEQYF. CDR3 nucleotide sequence: TGCAGCGTTGGGACTAGCGTGTCTAGGCCCCTTTACGAGCAGTACTTC.

The gene calls are TRBV6-5 and TRBJ2-3; 7 positions agree with TRBD1. The length of the CDR3 is 15 residues. The junction had 4 bases not matched to a gene; V was cut back by 4 bases and J by 0 bases. CDR1 is MNHEY and CDR2 is SVGAGI in the germline V gene. In DNA, the CDR3 is TGTGCCAGCAGTTTAGGGACAGATAGCACAGATACGCAGTATTTT. Translation: CASSLGTDSTDTQYF.

The chain links TRBV5-1 to TRBJ1-6, with 7 bases matching TRBD1. Germline V gene data show CDR1 as SGHRS and CDR2 as YFSETQ. The CDR3 totals 16 residues. J gave up 4 bases and V 1 base, and 5 bases lay outside the gene matches. The CDR3 loop reads CASSLRGTVYNSPLHF. In nucleotides, the CDR3 is TGCGCCAGCAGCTTGAGGGGGACAGTTTATAATTCACCCCTCCACTTT.

The genes are TRBV11-2 and TRBJ1-6; 9 bases fit TRBD1. There are 14 residues in the CDR3. Germline CDR1 SGHAT, CDR2 FQNNGV. The ends lost 6 bases at V and 9 bases at J; junction bases unmatched: 6. The DNA of the CDR3 is TGTGCCAGCAGTGGGACAGGGATCTCTTCACCCCTCCACTTT. Protein: CASSGTGISSPLHF.

The V and J genes are TRBV27 and TRBJ2-5; 7 positions match TRBD2. CDR1 MNHEY and CDR2 SMNVEV come from the germline V gene (reference sequence). This CDR3 comprises 17 residues. V was clipped by 2 bases and J by 5 bases; unmatched bases: 14. CDR3 protein: CASSLNLAGVIHETQYF. As DNA, the CDR3 is TGTGCCAGCAGTTTAAACCTCGCGGGAGTTATACATGAGACCCAGTACTTC.

The V and J genes are TRBV4-1 and TRBJ2-3; possibly TRBD2 for D (5 bases). CDR1 is MGHRA and CDR2 is YSYEKL in the germline V gene. The CDR3 length is 16 residues. V was shortened by 1 base and J by 6 bases, with 17 bases between the two germline ends. Here the CDR3 reads CASSQVSSGGMDTQYF. The DNA for the CDR3 is TGCGCCAGCAGCCAAGTGAGTAGTGGAGGTATGGATACGCAGTATTTT.

The chain is built from TRBV24-1 and TRBJ1-5; 9 nucleotides align to TRBD1. The V and J ends lost 4 bases and 4 bases, in that order; junction bases with no gene match: 7. The germline CDR1 and CDR2 sequences are KGHDR and SFDVKD. The CDR3 totals 16 residues. The CDR3 DNA follows: TGTGCCACCAGTGACTCCTCCGGGACAGGGAATCAGCCCCAGCATTTT. It specifies CATSDSSGTGNQPQHF.

The rearrangement links TRBV12-3 or TRBV12-4 to TRBJ2-1; unclear D gene. V lost 2 bases, J lost 6 bases, and 5 bases lay in between. The CDR3 covers 12 residues. The CDR3 DNA is TGTGCCAGCAGTTTATCTCGCAATGAGCAGTTCTTC. Amino acid sequence: CASSLSRNEQFF.

V and J are TRBV6-2 or TRBV6-3 and TRBJ2-1, with TRBD2 as a possible D gene (6 bases). Germline lookup yields CDR1 MNHEY and CDR2 SVGEGT. Trimming left V 2 bases short and J 9 bases short, with 17 bases between. This CDR3 contains 15 residues. The DNA for the CDR3 is TGTGCCAGCAGTTACGGGACTCCAGGAACCGGTGAGCAGTTCTTC. Protein: CASSYGTPGTGEQFF.